Listed here are 9 T cell receptor beta chains from one sample, sequenced in a study of T cells in Graves' hyperthyroidism and ophthalmopathy. The TCR beta CDR3 regions underwent amplification using RNA transcripts as the source. The HTBI primer set drove a first-round RT-PCR of the TCR CDR3. TCRdb processed the multiplex PCR reads anew with MiXCR; each CDR3 protein has one entry. This sample has some 50,000 distinct CDR3 sequences, with roughly 51% found just once. Sequenced sample: peripheral blood or thyroid tissue (not recorded which). The receptors come from a man aged 18 to 29 with Graves' hyperthyroidism.

The V call is TRBV7-2, the J call TRBJ2-7, with D tentatively TRBD1 (6 bases). V shed 6 bases and J shed 5 bases, with 17 bases lying between them. The CDR3 consists of 14 residues. Germline V CDR1 and CDR2: SGHTA, FQGNSA. The CDR3 spells CASSYSGQTDEQYF. CDR3 nucleotides: TGTGCCAGCAGTTACTCGGGACAAACCGACGAGCAGTACTTC.

Many counts were recorded for this clonotype. This chain joins TRBV6-2 or TRBV6-3 and TRBJ1-1; maybe TRBD1 (5 bases). Germline CDR1 is MNHEY and CDR2 is SVGEGT. V dropped 0 bases and J dropped 4 bases, with 12 bases sitting between them. CDR3 length equals 15 residues. The CDR3 bases are TGTGCCAGCAGTTACTCGACAGAGCGGGGCACTGAAGCTTTCTTT. Protein product: CASSYSTERGTEAFF.

The gene calls are TRBV12-3 or TRBV12-4 and TRBJ1-5; D ambiguous. V gave up 0 bases and J gave up 7 bases, with 19 bases separating them. This CDR3 is built from 17 residues. The CDR3 DNA reads as TGTGCCAGCAGTTTAGCGCCCGGGTCGAGGGTTTGGCAGCCCCAGCATTTT. Protein: CASSLAPGSRVWQPQHF.

The chain couples TRBV6-5 to TRBJ2-7; 8 bases are a match to TRBD2. Trimming cost V 6 bases and J 3 bases; bases outside gene matches: 4. CDR1 is MNHEY and CDR2 is SVGAGI in the germline V gene. CDR3 length: 13 amino acids. Here the CDR3 reads CASRNSGIYEQYF. The CDR3 DNA sequence: TGTGCCAGCAGAAATAGCGGGATCTACGAGCAGTACTTC.

The gene calls are TRBV19 and TRBJ1-3, with a tentative D call TRBD1 (5 bases). The CDR3 has 17 amino acids. Germline CDR1 LNHDA, CDR2 SQIVND (reference sequence). Trimming took 3 bases from V and 0 from J, leaving 15 bases between them. The CDR3 region is CASSISSAGDSGNTIYF. In DNA form, the CDR3 reads TGTGCCAGTAGTATCAGTTCGGCGGGGGACTCTGGAAACACCATATATTTT.

This clonotype was found many times. V gene TRBV24-1 combines with J gene TRBJ2-5; D uncertain. This CDR3 region has 17 residues. Germline V gene lookup returns CDR1 KGHDR and CDR2 SFDVKD. V dropped 1 base and J dropped 1 base, with 15 bases sitting between them. This CDR3 is CATSDFAFGMGQETQYF. CDR3 nucleotide sequence: TGTGCCACCAGTGATTTTGCGTTTGGTATGGGCCAAGAGACCCAGTACTTC.

This sequence joins TRBV6-6 and TRBJ2-7; TRBD1 is a possible D gene (6 bases). Trimming shortened V by 2 bases and J by 5 bases, and 10 bases separated the two germline ends. CDR3 length: 13 residues. Germline CDR1 and CDR2: MNHNY and SVGAGI (reference sequence). The CDR3 nucleotides are TGTGCCAGCAGTTACACAGGGTACCACGAGCAGTACTTC. Translating it yields CASSYTGYHEQYF.

CDR3 sequence (DNA): TGTGCCAGCAGCTACGGGAAACTTATCGAAGCTTTCTTT. Its translation is CASSYGKLIEAFF. The V and J genes are TRBV14 and TRBJ1-1; D is unclear. The CDR3 sequence is 13 residues long. Trimming took off 5 bases at V and 8 bases at J, with 15 bases between the two ends. Germline V gene lookup returns CDR1 SGHDN and CDR2 FVKESK.

The chain uses TRBV5-1 and TRBJ2-7, with TRBD2 as a possible D gene (7 bases). CDR3 length: 14 residues. V was cut by 4 bases and J by 3 bases, with 14 bases left in between. Looked up from germline, CDR1 is SGHRS and CDR2 is YFSETQ. The CDR3 DNA is TGCGCCAGCAGCCGGGGGCTAGCGGACTACGAGCAGTACTTC. Protein sequence: CASSRGLADYEQYF. Using reference TRBV5-1 and TRBJ2-7 for the parts outside the CDR3, the full variable domain is KAGVTQTPRYLIKTRGQQVTLSCSPISGHRSVSWYQQTPGQGLQFLFEYFSETQRNKGNFPGRFSGRQFSNSRSEMNVSTLELGDSALYLCASSRGLADYEQYFGPGTRLTVT.